The present TCR beta chain was sequenced within a study of tumor and adjacent non-tumor tissue in lung cancer (dated by TCRdb to between 2018 and 2020). A note on the overall study: The cohort included about a dozen adenocarcinoma, a couple of squamous cell carcinoma and 1 small cell lung cancer patients. Among the approximately 15 patients, ages ranged from roughly 30 to 76 years, approximately 10 were men and 5 were women, and disease was TNM stage I to III. Under 35 paired specimens, one tumor and one normal lung sample per patient, were profiled by TCRbeta CDR3 sequencing. In total, sequencing yielded under 150 million productive TCRbeta reads, which works out to an average of approximately 4 million reads per sample. The study compared bulk TCRbeta repertoires between lung tumor tissue and matched distant non-tumor lung tissue from around 16 lung cancer patients.

Termini included, the CDR3 measures 12 amino acids. Only CDR3 DNA remains: 36 bases, in frame from the first base. As to this clonotype: This clone's antigen is unknown. As the CDR3 is not closed by the conserved phenylalanine or tryptophan, this likely results from a read error.

RNA was extracted from bulk unsorted tissue and checked for quality with a NanoDrop ND-1000 and an Agilent 2100. The normal lung samples consisted of distant non-tumor tissue collected more than 3 cm from the tumor edge. All donors had newly diagnosed lung cancer, had not received prior chemotherapy, and were admitted for thoracic surgery in China between August and November 2014. Patients with previous radiotherapy or chemotherapy, or with another concurrent cancer, were excluded from the study. Pieces of surgical tissue measuring about 1-2.1 cm3 were kept in RNAlater solution and held at -80 degrees C until needed. Here is what the overall study found, with its caveats: The cohort had only 15 or so patients, and the authors noted that larger samples and more detailed clinical data are needed. Peripheral blood was not sequenced, so blood TCRbeta repertoires in these lung cancer patients were not examined. Significantly higher TCR diversity (inverse Simpson) was observed in tumor tissue than in normal lung tissue (around 450 vs 150, P = 0.0075, Mann-Whitney U test). Younger patients had significantly higher TCR diversity, and higher tumor TCR diversity was associated with shorter overall and disease-free survival. The sequencing platform is not named in the methods, and unique molecular identifiers are not mentioned. The top 100 clones made up a significantly larger cumulative share of the repertoire in normal lung than in tumor tissue.

The library was built by means of multiplex PCR. The instrument given in TCRdb is Illumina HiSeq 2500. TCRbeta libraries were constructed through three rounds of nested PCR with primers (Table S4) according to protocols modified from ARM-PCR. Before sequencing, PCR products of 200-500 bp were excised from the gel and purified with the QIAquick gel extraction kit. Concerning the study's data processing: Trimmomatic was used to clean the reads, FLASH was used to merge the reads into complete CDR3 sequences, and MiTCR was used to assign the reads to V(D)J germline segments. Clonal diversity was calculated as the inverse Simpson's index using VDJtools. A read counted as productive if the sequence was in-frame and lacked a premature stop codon. The public reads were reanalyzed by TCRdb: fastp trimming at Q25, MiXCR alignment, in-frame beta chains only. Records with the same CDR3 protein are collapsed into one entry carrying the most frequent genes and DNA. Here the V and J calls rest on TCRdb's processing, not on the authors' analysis. The sample data list 75,000 to 95,000 distinct CDR3 sequences, and 76% of these were observed just once. Around a fifth of the sample is in the top ten clones.

The clonotype was recovered from a woman in her fifties or sixties with non-small cell lung cancer. Sequencing was done on a sample of distant non-tumor lung tissue. The chain joins TRBV12-3 or TRBV12-4 to TRBJ2-7; TRBD1 could be the D gene, as 5 bases match. The CDR3 region reads CASREQAYEQYL. The nucleotides read TGTGCTAGCAGGGAACAGGCCTACGAGCAGTACCTC.